This T cell receptor (beta chain) is drawn from a study of response to subunit inactivated influenza vaccine. Study-level results: Only a handful of new T cells, the authors suggested, are recruited with each seasonal influenza vaccination.

This clonotype was recorded a few times. The antigen is not known. V was pared by 6 bases and J by 5 bases, with 16 bases between. The CDR3 extends over 15 amino acids. CDR1 is MNHNS, CDR2 SASEGT, per germline. Each CDR3 protein is one row after TCRdb ran MiXCR on the RT-PCR reads. Among approximately 700,000 distinct CDR3 sequences listed, 11% to 15% were seen once. This TCR was recovered from a man aged 45-60 years who received an inactivated influenza vaccine. The V gene is TRBV6-1, the J gene TRBJ2-2; the D is unclear. The specimen was PBMCs from blood, collected roughly 2 weeks before vaccination. CDR3 nucleotide sequence: TGTGCCAGCAGCACAATAGACTCCGCAACCGGGGAGCTGTTTTTT. The encoded protein is CASSTIDSATGELFF.